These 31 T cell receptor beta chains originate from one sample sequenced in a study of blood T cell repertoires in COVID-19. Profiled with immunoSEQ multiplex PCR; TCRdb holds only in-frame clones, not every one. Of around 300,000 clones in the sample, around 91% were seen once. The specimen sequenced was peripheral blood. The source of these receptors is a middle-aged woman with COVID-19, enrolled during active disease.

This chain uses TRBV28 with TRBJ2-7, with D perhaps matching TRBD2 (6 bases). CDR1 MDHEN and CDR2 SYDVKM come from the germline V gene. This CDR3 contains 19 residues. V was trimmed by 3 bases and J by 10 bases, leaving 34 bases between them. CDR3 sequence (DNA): TGTGCCAGCAGTTTTAAGTACCCCTACACCCCGGGACTCGGAGCGGCCCAGTACTTC. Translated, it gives CASSFKYPYTPGLGAAQYF.

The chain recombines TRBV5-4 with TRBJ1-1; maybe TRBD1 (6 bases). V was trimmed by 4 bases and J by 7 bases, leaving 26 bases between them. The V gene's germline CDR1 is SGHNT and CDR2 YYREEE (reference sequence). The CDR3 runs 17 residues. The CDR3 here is CASSQRGGGRNRYEAFF. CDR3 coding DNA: TGTGCCAGCAGCCAAAGAGGGGGGGGGCGAAACCGATATGAAGCTTTCTTT.

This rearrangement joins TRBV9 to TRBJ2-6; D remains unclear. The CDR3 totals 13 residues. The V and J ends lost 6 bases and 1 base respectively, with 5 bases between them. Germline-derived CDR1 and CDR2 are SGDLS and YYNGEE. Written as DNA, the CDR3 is TGTGCCAGCACCATTTCTGGGGCCAACGTCCTGACTTTC. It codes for CASTISGANVLTF.

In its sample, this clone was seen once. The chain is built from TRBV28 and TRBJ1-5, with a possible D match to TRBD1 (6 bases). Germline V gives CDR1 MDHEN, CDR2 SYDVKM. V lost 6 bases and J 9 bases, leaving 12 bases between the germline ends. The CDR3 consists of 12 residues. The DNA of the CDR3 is TGTGCCAGCAGGGCAGGGGTCAGGCCCCAGCATTTT. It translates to CASRAGVRPQHF. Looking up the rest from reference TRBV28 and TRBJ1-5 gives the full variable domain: DVKVTQSSRYLVKRTGEKVFLECVQDMDHENMFWYRQDPGLGLRLIYFSYDVKMKEKGDIPEGYSVSREKKERFSLILESASTNQTSMYLCASRAGVRPQHFGDGTRLSIL.

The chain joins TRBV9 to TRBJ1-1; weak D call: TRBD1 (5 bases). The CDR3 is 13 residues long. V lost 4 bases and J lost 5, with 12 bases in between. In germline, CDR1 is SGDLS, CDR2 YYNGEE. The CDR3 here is CASSPEQETEAFF. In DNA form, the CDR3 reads TGTGCCAGCAGCCCTGAACAGGAAACTGAAGCTTTCTTT.

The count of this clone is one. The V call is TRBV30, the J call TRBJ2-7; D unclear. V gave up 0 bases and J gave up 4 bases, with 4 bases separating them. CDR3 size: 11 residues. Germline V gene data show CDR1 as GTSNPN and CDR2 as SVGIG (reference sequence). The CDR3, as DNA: TGTGCCTGGAGTGTCGGTTACGAGCAGTACTTC. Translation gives CAWSVGYEQYF.

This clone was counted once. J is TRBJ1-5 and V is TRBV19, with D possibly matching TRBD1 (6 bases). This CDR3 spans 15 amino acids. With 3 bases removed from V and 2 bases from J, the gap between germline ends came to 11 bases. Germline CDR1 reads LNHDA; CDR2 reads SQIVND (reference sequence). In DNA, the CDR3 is TGTGCCAGTAGTATCAGGGGATGGGGCAATCAGCCCCAGCATTTT. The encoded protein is CASSIRGWGNQPQHF.

Here the CDR3 DNA reads TGTGCCAGCAGTTACCCGGACAGTAAGGGGACCCAGTACTTC. Its translation: CASSYPDSKGTQYF. V and J are TRBV6-5 and TRBJ2-5; D may be TRBD1 (6 bases). V was pared by 2 bases and J by 7 bases, with 14 bases between. This CDR3 comprises 14 residues. Germline V CDR1 and CDR2: MNHEY, SVGAGI.

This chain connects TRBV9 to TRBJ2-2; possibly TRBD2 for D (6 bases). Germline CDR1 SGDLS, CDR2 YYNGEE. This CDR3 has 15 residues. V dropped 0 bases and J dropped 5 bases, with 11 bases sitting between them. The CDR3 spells CASSVEGGWTGELFF. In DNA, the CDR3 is TGTGCCAGCAGCGTAGAAGGAGGGTGGACCGGGGAGCTGTTTTTT.

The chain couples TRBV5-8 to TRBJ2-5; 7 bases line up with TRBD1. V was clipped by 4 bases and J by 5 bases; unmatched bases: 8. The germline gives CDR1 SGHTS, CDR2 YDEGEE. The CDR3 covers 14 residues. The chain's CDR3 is CASSRNRGGETQYF. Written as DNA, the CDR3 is TGTGCCAGCAGCCGGAACAGGGGTGGGGAGACCCAGTACTTC. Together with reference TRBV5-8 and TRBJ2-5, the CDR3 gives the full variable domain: EAGVTQSPTHLIKTRGQQATLRCSPISGHTSVYWYQQALGLGLQFLLWYDEGEERNRGNFPPRFSGRQFPNYSSELNVNALELEDSALYLCASSRNRGGETQYFGPGTRLLVL.

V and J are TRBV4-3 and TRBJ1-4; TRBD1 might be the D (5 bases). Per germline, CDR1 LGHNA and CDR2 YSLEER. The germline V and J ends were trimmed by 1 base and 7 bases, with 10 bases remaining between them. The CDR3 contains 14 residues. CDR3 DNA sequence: TGCGCCAGCAGCCAAGCCCGGGGGGGTGAAAAACTGTTTTTT. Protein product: CASSQARGGEKLFF.

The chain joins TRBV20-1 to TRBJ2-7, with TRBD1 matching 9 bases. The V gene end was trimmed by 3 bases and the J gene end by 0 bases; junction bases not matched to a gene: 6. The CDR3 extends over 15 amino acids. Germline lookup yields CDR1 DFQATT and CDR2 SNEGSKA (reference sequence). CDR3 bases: TGCAGTGCTAGTTTATGGGGACAGGGCTCCTACGAGCAGTACTTC. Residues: CSASLWGQGSYEQYF.

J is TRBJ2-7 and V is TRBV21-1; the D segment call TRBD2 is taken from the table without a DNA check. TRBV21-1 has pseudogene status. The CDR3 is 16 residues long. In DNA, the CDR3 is TGTGCCAGCAGCCCCCGGAGCGGAGGGAGCTCCTACGAGCAGTACTTC. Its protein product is CASSPRSGGSSYEQYF.

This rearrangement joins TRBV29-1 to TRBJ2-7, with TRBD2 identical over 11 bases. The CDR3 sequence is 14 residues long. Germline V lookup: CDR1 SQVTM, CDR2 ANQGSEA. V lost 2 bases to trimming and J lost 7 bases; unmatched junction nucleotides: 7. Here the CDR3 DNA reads TGCAGCGTTGAAAGCCGGGCTAGCGGGAGGGAGCAGTACTTC. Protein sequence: CSVESRASGREQYF.

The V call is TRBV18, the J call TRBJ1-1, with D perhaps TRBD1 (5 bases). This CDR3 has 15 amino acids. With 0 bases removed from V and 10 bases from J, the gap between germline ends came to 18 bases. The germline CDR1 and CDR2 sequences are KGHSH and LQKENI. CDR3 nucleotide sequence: TGTGCCAGCTCACCACCGTTGACAGTTTCATTCGGAGCTTTCTTT. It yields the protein CASSPPLTVSFGAFF.

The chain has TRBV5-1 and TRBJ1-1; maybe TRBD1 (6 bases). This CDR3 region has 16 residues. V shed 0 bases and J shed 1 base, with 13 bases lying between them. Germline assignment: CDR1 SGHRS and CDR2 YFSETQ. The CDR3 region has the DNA TGCGCCAGCAGCTTGGCCATCACAGGGAGGAACACTGAAGCTTTCTTT. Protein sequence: CASSLAITGRNTEAFF.

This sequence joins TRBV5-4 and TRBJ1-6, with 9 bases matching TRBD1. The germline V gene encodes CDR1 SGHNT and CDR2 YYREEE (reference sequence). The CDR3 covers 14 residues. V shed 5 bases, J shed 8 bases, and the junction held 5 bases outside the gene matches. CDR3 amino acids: CASSRDREYSPLHF. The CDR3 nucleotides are TGTGCCAGCAGTAGGGACAGGGAATATTCACCCCTCCACTTT.

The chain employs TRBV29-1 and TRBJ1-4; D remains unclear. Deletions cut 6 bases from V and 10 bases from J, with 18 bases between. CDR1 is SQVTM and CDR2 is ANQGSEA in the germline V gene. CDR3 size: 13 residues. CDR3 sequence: CSVDEGSRGKLFF. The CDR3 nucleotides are TGCAGCGTCGACGAGGGTTCTCGGGGAAAACTGTTTTTT.

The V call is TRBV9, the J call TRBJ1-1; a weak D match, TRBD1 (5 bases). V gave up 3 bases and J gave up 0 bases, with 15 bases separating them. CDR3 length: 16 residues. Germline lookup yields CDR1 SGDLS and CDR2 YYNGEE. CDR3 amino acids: CASSEGGVGMNTEAFF. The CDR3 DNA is TGTGCCAGCAGCGAGGGAGGGGTAGGAATGAACACTGAAGCTTTCTTT.

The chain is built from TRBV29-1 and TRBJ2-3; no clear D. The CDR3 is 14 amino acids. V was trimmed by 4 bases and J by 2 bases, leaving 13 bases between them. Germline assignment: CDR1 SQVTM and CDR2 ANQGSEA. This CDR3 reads CSVGVDTSTDTQYF. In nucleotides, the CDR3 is TGCAGCGTTGGGGTCGACACTTCCACAGATACGCAGTATTTT.

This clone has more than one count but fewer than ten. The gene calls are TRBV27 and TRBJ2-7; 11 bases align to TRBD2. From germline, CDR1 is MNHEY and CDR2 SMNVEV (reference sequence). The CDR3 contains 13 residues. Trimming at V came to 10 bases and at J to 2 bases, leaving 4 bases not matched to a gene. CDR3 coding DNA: TGTGCCACCCGACTAGCGGGAACCTACGAGCAGTACTTC. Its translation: CATRLAGTYEQYF.

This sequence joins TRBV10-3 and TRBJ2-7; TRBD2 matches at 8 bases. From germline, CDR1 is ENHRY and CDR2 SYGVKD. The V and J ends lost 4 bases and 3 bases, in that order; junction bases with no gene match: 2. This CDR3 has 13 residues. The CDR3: CAISVSGSYEQYF. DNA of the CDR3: TGTGCCATCAGTGTGAGCGGGAGCTACGAGCAGTACTTC.

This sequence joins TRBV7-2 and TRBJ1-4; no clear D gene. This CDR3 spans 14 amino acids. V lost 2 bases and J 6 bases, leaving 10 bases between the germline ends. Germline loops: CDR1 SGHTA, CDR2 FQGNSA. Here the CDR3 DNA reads TGTGCCAGCAGCTTAAGACTGATTGATGAAAAACTGTTTTTT. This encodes CASSLRLIDEKLFF. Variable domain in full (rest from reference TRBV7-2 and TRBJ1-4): GAGVSQSPSNKVTEKGKDVELRCDPISGHTALYWYRQSLGQGLEFLIYFQGNSAPDKSGLPSDRFSAERTGGSVSTLTIQRTQQEDSAVYLCASSLRLIDEKLFFGSGTQLSVL.

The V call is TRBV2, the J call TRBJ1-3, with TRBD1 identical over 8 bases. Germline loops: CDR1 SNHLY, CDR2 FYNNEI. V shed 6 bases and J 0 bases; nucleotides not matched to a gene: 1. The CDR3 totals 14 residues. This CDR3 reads CASRDRGSGNTIYF. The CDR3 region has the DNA TGTGCCAGCAGAGACAGGGGCTCTGGAAACACCATATATTTT.

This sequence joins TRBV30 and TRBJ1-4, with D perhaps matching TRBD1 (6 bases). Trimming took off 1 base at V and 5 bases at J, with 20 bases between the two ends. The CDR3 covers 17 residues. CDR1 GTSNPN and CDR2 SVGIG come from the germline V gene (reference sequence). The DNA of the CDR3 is TGTGCCTGGAGTGACATACAGGGCTGGAACGAGAATGAAAAACTGTTTTTT. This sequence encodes CAWSDIQGWNENEKLFF.

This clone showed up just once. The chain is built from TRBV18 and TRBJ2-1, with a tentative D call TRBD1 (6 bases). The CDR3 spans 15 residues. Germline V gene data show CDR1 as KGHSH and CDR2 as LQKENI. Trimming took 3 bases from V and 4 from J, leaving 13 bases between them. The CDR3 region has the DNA TGTGCCAGCTCACCCTCAAGGACAGCTTACAATGAGCAGTTCTTC. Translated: CASSPSRTAYNEQFF.

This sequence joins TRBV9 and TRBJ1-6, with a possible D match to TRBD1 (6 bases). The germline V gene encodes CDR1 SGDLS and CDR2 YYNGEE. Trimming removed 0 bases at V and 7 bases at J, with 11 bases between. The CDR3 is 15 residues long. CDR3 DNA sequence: TGTGCCAGCAGCGTAGGAACGCAGGGGAATTCACCCCTCCACTTT. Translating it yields CASSVGTQGNSPLHF.

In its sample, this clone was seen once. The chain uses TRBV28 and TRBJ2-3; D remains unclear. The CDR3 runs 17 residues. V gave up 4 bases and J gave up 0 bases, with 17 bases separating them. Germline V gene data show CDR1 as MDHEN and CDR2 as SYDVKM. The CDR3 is CASSSTLSSFSTDTQYF. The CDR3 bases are TGTGCCAGCAGTTCCACCCTTAGCAGTTTTAGCACAGATACGCAGTATTTT.

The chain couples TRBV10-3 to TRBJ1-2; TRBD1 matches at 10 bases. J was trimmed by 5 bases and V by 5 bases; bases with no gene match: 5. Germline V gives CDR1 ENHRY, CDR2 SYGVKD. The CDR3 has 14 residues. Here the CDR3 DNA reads TGTGCCATCAGTCAACCGGGACAGGGGTATGGCTACACCTTC. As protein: CAISQPGQGYGYTF.

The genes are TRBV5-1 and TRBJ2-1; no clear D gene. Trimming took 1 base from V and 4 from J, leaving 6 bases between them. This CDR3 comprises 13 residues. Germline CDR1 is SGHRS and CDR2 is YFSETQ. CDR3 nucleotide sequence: TGCGCCAGCAGCTTGAACAAGTACAATGAGCAGTTCTTC. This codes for CASSLNKYNEQFF.

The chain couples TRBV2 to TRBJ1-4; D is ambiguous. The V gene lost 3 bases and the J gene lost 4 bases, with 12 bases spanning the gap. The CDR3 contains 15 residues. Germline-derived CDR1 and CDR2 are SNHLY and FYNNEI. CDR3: CASSDAEAFNEKLFF. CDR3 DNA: TGTGCCAGCAGTGACGCGGAGGCCTTTAATGAAAAACTGTTTTTT.